This T cell receptor beta chain was recorded in a study of technical replicates of blood from a few donors. The data were produced by immunoSEQ multiplex PCR, yet TCRdb's version contains in-frame clones alone and is incomplete. The sample has about 97,000 clones; roughly 96% are singletons. V lost 10 bases, J lost 3 bases, and 3 bases stayed unmatched. The CDR3 covers 14 residues. Germline V gives CDR1 ENHRY, CDR2 SYGVKD. This receptor was identified in a human donor in good health. The genes are TRBV10-3 and TRBJ2-5; 15 bases are a match to TRBD2. Sample: T cells isolated from PBMCs. CDR3 bases: TGTGCCACGGGACTAGCGGGAGGTGAAGAGACCCAGTACTTC. Its protein is CATGLAGGEETQYF.